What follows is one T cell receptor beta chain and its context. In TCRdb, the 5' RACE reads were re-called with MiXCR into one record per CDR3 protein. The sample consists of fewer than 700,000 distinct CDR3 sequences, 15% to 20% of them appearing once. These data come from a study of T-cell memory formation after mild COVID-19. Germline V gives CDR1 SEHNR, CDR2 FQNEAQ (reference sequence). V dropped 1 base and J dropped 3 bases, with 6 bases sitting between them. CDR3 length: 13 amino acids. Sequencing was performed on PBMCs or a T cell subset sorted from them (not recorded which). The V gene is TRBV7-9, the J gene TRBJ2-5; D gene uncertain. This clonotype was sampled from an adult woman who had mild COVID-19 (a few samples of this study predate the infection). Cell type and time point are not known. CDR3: CASSLGHEETQYF. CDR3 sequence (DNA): TGTGCCAGCAGCTTAGGACACGAAGAGACCCAGTACTTC.